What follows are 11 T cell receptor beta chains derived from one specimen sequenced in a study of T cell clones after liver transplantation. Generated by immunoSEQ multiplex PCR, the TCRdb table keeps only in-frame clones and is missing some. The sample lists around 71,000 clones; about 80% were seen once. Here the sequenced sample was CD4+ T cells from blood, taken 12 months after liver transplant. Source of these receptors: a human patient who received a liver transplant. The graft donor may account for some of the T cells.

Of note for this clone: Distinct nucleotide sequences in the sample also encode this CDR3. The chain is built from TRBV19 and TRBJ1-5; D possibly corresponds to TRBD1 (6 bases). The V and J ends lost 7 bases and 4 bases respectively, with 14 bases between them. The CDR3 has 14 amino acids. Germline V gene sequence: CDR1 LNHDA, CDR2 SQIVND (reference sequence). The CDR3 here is CASNSRGGNQPQHF. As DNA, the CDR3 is TGTGCCAGTAATTCCAGGGGCGGGAATCAGCCCCAGCATTTT. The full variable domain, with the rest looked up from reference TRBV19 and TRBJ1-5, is DGGITQSPKYLFRKEGQNVTLSCEQNLNHDAMYWYRQDPGQGLRLIYYSQIVNDFQKGDIAEGYSVSREKKESFPLTVTSAQKNPTAFYLCASNSRGGNQPQHFGDGTRLSIL.

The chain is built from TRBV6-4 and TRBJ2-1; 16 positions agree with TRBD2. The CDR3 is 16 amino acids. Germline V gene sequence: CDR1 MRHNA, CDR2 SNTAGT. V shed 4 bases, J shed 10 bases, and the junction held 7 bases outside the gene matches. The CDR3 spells CASSVGLAGGQEEQFF. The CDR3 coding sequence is TGTGCCAGCAGTGTGGGACTAGCGGGAGGGCAGGAGGAGCAGTTCTTC.

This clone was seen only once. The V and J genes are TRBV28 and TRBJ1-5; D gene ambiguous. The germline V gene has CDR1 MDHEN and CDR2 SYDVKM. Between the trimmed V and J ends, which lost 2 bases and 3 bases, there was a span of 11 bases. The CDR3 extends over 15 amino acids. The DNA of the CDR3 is TGTGCCAGCAGTTTAGTCGGACCCTACAATCAGCCCCAGCATTTT. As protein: CASSLVGPYNQPQHF.

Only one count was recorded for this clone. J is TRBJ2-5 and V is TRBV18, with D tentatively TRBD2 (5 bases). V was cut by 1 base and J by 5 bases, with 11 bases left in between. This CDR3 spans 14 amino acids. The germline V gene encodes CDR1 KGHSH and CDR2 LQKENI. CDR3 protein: CASSPLGRGETQYF. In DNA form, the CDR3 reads TGTGCCAGCTCACCACTGGGCAGAGGGGAGACCCAGTACTTC. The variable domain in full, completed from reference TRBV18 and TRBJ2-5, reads NAGVMQNPRHLVRRRGQEARLRCSPMKGHSHVYWYRQLPEEGLKFMVYLQKENIIDESGMPKERFSAEFPKEGPSILRIQQVVRGDSAAYFCASSPLGRGETQYFGPGTRLLVL.

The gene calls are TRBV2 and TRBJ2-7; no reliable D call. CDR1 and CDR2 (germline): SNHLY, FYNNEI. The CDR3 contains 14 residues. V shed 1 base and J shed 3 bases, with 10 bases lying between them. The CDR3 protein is CASSEGQHFYEQYF. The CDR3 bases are TGTGCCAGCAGTGAAGGGCAACACTTCTACGAGCAGTACTTC.

The CDR3: CASSLLAGAYEQYF. The CDR3, as DNA: TGTGCCAGCAGTTTACTAGCGGGGGCCTACGAGCAGTACTTC. The V and J genes are TRBV28 and TRBJ2-7, with TRBD2 identical over 10 bases. The CDR3 totals 14 residues. Germline CDR1 reads MDHEN; CDR2 reads SYDVKM. Trimming at V came to 2 bases and at J to 2 bases, leaving 0 bases not matched to a gene.

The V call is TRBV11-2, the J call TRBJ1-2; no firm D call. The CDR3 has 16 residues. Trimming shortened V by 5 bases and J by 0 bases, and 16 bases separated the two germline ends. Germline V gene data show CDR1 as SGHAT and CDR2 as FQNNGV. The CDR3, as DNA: TGTGCCAGCAGCCCTATCCGAAGGACCTCTAACTATGGCTACACCTTC. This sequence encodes CASSPIRRTSNYGYTF.

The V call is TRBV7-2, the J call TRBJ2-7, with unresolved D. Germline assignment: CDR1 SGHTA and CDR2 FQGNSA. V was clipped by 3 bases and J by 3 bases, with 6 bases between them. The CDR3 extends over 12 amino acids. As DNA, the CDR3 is TGTGCCAGCAGCTTGAGATACTACGAGCAGTACTTC. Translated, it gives CASSLRYYEQYF.

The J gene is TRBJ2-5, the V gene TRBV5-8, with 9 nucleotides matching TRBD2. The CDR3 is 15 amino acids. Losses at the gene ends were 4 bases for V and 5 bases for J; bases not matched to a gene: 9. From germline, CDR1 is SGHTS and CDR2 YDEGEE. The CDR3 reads CASSPRGRGAETQYF. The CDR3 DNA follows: TGTGCCAGCAGCCCCCGCGGGAGGGGGGCGGAGACCCAGTACTTC.

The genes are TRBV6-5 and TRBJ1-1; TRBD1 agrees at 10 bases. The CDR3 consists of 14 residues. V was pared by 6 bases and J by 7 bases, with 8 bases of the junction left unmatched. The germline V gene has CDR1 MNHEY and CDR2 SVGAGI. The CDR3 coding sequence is TGTGCCAGCAGCCCCGACAGGGGGCAACTTGAAGCTTTCTTT. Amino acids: CASSPDRGQLEAFF.

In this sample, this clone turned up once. CDR3 loop: CASRTPRELPSYEQYF. CDR3 bases: TGTGCCAGCAGAACACCCAGGGAACTGCCCTCCTACGAGCAGTACTTC. This chain joins TRBV28 and TRBJ2-7; D may be TRBD1 (5 bases). CDR1 and CDR2 (germline): MDHEN, SYDVKM. The CDR3 spans 16 residues. The ends were cut back, 6 bases at V and 0 bases at J, with 18 bases in the middle.